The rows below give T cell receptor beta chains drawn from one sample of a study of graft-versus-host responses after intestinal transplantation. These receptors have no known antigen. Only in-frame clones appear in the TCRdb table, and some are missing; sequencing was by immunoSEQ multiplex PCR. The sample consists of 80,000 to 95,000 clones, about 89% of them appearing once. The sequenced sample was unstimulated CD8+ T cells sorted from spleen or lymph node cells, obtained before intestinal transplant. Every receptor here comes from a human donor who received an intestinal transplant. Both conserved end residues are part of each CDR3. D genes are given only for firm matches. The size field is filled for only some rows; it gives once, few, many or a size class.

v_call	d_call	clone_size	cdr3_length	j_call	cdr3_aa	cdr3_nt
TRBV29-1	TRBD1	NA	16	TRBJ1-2	CSVENTQGEPVYGYTF	TGCAGCGTCGAAAACACACAGGGGGAACCCGTCTATGGCTACACCTTC
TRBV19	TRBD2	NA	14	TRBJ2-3	CASSFGGGPDTQYF	TGTGCCAGTAGTTTCGGCGGGGGACCAGATACGCAGTATTTT
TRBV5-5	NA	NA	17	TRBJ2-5	CASSLVWREVQDETQYF	TGTGCCAGCAGCTTGGTTTGGAGGGAGGTTCAGGATGAGACCCAGTACTTC
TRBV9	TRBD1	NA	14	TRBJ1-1	CASSATGGVTEAFF	TGTGCCAGCAGCGCGACAGGGGGCGTCACTGAAGCTTTCTTT
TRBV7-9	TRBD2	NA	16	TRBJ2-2	CASSQLAGEFTGELFF	TGTGCCAGCAGCCAGCTAGCGGGAGAGTTCACCGGGGAGCTGTTTTTT
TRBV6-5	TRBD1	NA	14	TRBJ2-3	CASSKGQSTDTQYF	TGTGCCAGCAGTAAGGGACAGAGCACAGATACGCAGTATTTT
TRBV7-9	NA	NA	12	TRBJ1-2	CASTQGGDGYTF	TGTGCCAGCACACAGGGAGGGGATGGCTACACCTTC
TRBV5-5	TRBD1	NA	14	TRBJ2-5	CASSDTGTEETQYF	TGTGCCAGCAGCGATACCGGGACAGAAGAGACCCAGTACTTC
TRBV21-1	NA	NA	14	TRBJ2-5	CARAPIAGQETQYF	TGTGCCAGAGCTCCCATAGCGGGCCAAGAGACCCAGTACTTC
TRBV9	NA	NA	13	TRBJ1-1	CASSAEGTTEAFF	TGTGCCAGCAGCGCCGAAGGGACCACTGAAGCTTTCTTT
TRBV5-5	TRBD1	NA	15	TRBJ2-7	CASSLGDRDPYEQYF	TGTGCCAGCAGCTTGGGTGACAGGGACCCTTACGAGCAGTACTTC
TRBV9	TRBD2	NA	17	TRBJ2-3	CASSVAPSGRFADTQYF	TGTGCCAGCAGCGTAGCTCCTAGCGGGAGGTTCGCAGATACGCAGTATTTT
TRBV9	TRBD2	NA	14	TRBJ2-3	CASSSSGSTDTQYF	TGTGCCAGCAGTTCTAGCGGGAGCACAGATACGCAGTATTTT
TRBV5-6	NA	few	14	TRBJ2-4	CASSLWGAKNIQYF	TGTGCCAGCAGCTTGTGGGGAGCCAAAAACATTCAGTACTTC
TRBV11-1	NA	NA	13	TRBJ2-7	CASSSAGEYEQYF	TGTGCCAGCAGTTCGGCAGGGGAGTACGAGCAGTACTTC
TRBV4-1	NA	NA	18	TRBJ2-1	CASSQETPRTATYNEQFF	TGCGCCAGCAGCCAAGAGACCCCGCGGACAGCTACCTACAATGAGCAGTTCTTC
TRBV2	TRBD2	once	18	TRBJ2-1	CASSEMGTSGGAYNEQFF	TGTGCCAGCAGTGAAATGGGGACTAGCGGGGGGGCTTACAATGAGCAGTTCTTC
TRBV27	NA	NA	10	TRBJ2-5	CARKGETQYF	TGTGCCAGAAAAGGAGAGACCCAGTACTTC
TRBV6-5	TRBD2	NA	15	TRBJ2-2	CASSYSGTSAGELFF	TGTGCCAGCAGTTACTCAGGGACTAGCGCCGGGGAGCTGTTTTTT
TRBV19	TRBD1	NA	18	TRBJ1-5	CASSIEWTGVASNQPQHF	TGTGCCAGTAGTATAGAGTGGACAGGGGTGGCTAGCAATCAGCCCCAGCATTTT
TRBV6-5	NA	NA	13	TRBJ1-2	CASSYQVWNGYTF	TGTGCCAGCAGTTACCAGGTGTGGAATGGCTACACCTTC
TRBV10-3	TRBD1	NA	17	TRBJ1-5	CAIRWESLGGANQPQHF	TGTGCCATCAGGTGGGAGAGTTTAGGGGGCGCAAATCAGCCCCAGCATTTT
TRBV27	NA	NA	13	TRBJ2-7	CASSLDSSYEQYF	TGTGCCAGCAGTTTGGACAGCTCCTACGAGCAGTACTTC
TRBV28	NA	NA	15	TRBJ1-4	CASRLTTPTNEKLFF	TGTGCCAGCAGGTTAACGACGCCAACTAATGAAAAACTGTTTTTT
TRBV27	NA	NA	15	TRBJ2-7	CASSLVGGSQGEQYF	TGTGCCAGCAGTTTGGTAGGGGGGAGTCAGGGGGAGCAGTACTTC
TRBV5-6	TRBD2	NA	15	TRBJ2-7	CASSLWGRAQNEQYF	TGTGCCAGCAGCTTGTGGGGGAGGGCCCAAAACGAGCAGTACTTC
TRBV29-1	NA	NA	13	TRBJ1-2	CSVGLGLEYGYTF	TGCAGCGTTGGGCTGGGCTTGGAATATGGCTACACCTTC
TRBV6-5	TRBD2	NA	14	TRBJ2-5	CASSRGTRQETQYF	TGTGCCAGCAGTAGAGGGACTAGACAAGAGACCCAGTACTTC
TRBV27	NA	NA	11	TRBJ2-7	CASSGSYEQYF	TGTGCCAGCTCCGGGTCCTACGAGCAGTACTTC
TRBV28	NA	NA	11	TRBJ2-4	CASSLGETQYF	TGTGCCAGCAGTTTGGGGGAAACTCAGTACTTC
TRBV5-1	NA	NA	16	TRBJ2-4	CASSVGRTLAKNIQYF	TGCGCCAGCAGCGTTGGCAGAACCTTAGCCAAAAACATTCAGTACTTC
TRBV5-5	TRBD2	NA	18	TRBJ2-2	CASSPTMTSGGRTGELFF	TGTGCCAGCAGCCCAACGATGACTAGCGGGGGTAGAACCGGGGAGCTGTTTTTT
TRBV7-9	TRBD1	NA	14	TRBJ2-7	CASSPPGQAYEQYF	TGTGCCAGCAGCCCACCGGGACAGGCCTACGAGCAGTACTTC
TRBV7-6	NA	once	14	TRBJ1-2	CASSLESANYGYTF	TGTGCCAGCAGCTTAGAGTCGGCGAACTATGGCTACACCTTC
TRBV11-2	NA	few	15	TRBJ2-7	CASSPTGFLDYEQYF	TGTGCCAGCAGCCCAACAGGGTTTCTTGATTACGAGCAGTACTTC
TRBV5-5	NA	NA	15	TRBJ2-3	CASSLASYSTDTQYF	TGTGCCAGCAGCTTGGCCTCCTATTCCACAGATACGCAGTATTTT
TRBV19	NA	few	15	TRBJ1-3	CASSIDKFSGNTIYF	TGTGCCAGTAGTATAGACAAATTCTCTGGAAACACCATATATTTT
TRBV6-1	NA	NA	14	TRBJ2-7	CASSVRTDSYEQYF	TGTGCCAGCAGTGTAAGGACGGACTCCTACGAGCAGTACTTC
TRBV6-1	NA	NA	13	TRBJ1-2	CASSDHGNYGYTF	TGTGCCAGCAGCGACCACGGGAACTATGGCTACACCTTC
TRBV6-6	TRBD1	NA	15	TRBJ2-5	CASSSTGGVQETQYF	TGTGCCAGCAGCTCGACAGGGGGAGTCCAAGAGACCCAGTACTTC
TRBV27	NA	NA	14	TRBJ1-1	CASSKVGQNTEAFF	TGTGCCAGCAGTAAGGTGGGACAGAACACTGAAGCTTTCTTT
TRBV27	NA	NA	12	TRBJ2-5	CASSSAGETQYF	TGTGCCAGCAGTTCAGCGGGAGAGACCCAGTACTTC
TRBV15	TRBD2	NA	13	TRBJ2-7	CATRLAGNYEQYF	TGTGCCACCAGGCTAGCGGGGAATTACGAGCAGTACTTC
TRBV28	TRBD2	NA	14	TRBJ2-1	CASSLRLAGDEQFF	TGTGCCAGCAGTCTCAGACTAGCGGGAGATGAGCAGTTCTTC
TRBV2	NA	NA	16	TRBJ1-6	CASSEARVSYNSPLHF	TGTGCCAGCAGTGAAGCTAGGGTTTCCTATAATTCACCCCTCCACTTT
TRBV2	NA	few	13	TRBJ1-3	CASSRDSGNTIYF	TGTGCCAGCAGTCGGGACTCGGGAAACACCATATATTTT
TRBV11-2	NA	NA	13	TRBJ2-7	CASSLDFGVGQYF	TGTGCCAGCAGCTTAGATTTCGGGGTTGGGCAGTACTTC
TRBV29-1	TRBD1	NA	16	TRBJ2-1	CSVEDPSGQLYNEQFF	TGCAGCGTTGAAGACCCCTCGGGACAGCTTTACAATGAGCAGTTCTTC
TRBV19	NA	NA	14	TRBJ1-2	CASSHSTGLDGYTF	TGTGCCAGTAGCCACTCCACAGGGTTGGATGGCTACACCTTC
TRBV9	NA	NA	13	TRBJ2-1	CASSPDNYNEQFF	TGTGCCAGCAGCCCGGACAACTACAATGAGCAGTTCTTC